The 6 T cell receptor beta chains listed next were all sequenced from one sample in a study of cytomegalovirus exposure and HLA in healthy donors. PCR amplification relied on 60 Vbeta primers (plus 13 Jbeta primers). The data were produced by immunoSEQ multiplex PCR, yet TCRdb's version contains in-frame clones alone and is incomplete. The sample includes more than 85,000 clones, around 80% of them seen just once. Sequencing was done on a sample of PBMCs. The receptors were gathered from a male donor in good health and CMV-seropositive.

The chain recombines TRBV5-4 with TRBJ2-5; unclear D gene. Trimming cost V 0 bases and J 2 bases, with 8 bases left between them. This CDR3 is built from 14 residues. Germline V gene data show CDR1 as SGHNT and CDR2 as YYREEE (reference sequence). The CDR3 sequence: CASSLDYSQETQYF. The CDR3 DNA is TGTGCCAGCAGCTTGGACTATTCACAAGAGACCCAGTACTTC.

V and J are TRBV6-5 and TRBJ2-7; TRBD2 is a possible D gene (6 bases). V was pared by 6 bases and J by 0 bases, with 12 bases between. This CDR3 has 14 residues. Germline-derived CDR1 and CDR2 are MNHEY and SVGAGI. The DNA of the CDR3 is TGTGCCAGCAGGGGGGACTGGATCTCCTACGAGCAGTACTTC. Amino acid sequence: CASRGDWISYEQYF.

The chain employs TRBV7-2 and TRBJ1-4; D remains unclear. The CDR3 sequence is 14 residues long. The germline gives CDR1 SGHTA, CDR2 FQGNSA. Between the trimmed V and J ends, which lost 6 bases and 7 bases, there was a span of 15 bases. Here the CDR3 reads CASRLNMEGEKLFF. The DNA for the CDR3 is TGTGCCAGCAGGTTAAATATGGAGGGTGAAAAACTGTTTTTT.

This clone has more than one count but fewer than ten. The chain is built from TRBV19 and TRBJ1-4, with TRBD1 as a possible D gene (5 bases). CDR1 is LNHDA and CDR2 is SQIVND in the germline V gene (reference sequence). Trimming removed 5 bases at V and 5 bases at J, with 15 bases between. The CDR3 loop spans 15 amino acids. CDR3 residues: CASSPPTAGNEKLFF. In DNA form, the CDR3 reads TGTGCCAGTAGTCCACCGACAGCGGGGAATGAAAAACTGTTTTTT.

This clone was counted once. The CDR3 DNA sequence: TGTGCCAGCAGTTCCCCGGGACAGGAAAACACTGAAGCTTTCTTT. Encoded protein: CASSSPGQENTEAFF. This sequence joins TRBV2 and TRBJ1-1, with 8 nucleotides matching TRBD1. CDR1 and CDR2 (germline): SNHLY, FYNNEI. The CDR3 runs 15 residues. Trimming cost V 5 bases and J 2 bases; bases outside gene matches: 7.

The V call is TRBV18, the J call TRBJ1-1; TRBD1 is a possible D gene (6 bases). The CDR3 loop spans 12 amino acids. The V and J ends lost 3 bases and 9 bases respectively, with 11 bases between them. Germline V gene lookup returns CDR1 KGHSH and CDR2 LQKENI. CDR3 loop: CASSPNRVQAFF. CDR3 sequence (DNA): TGTGCCAGCTCACCCAACAGGGTTCAAGCTTTCTTT.